This T cell receptor beta chain was sequenced for a study of CD8 T cells in Susac syndrome. General study findings and limits: It was acknowledged by the study that relatively few individuals were included in its TCR sequencing and HLA analysis.

The RNA input was about 0.45 to 1 ug, and it was reverse transcribed with random hexamers. Amplification of TCR beta CDR3 spanned 54 Vbeta and 13 Jbeta via immunoSEQ multiplex PCR. Via MiXCR, TCRdb re-called the immunoSEQ multiplex PCR reads, giving one row per CDR3 protein. This sample yields around 190,000 distinct CDR3 sequences, of which approximately 93% are seen a single time; around 0.096% belongs to the top ten. Remarks on this clonotype: Its antigen is not identified.

CDR3 length: 15 residues. Germline V gives CDR1 SQVTM, CDR2 ANQGSEA. V was pared by 6 bases and J by 1 base, with 4 bases of the junction left unmatched. Controls were healthy donors (matched for age and sex). Through negative isolation, CD4+ and CD8+ T cells were obtained, while TEMRA cells were enriched using FACS. Material for sequencing was CD4+ T cells from PBMCs. The chain has TRBV29-1 and TRBJ2-4; 12 nucleotides match TRBD2. The TCR comes from a human donor in good health. The CDR3, as DNA: TGCAGCGTGGAAACTAGCGGGGGGGCCAAAAACATTCAGTACTTC. Protein sequence: CSVETSGGAKNIQYF.